A selection of T cell receptor beta chains follows, all from one sample in a study of shared clonotypes between healthy human individuals. The repertoire was sequenced with immunoSEQ multiplex PCR; TCRdb's copy has only in-frame clones and lacks some. In the table there are around 200,000 clones, 66% of which are singletons. Source material: memory CD4+ T cells sorted from blood. Source of these receptors: a man younger than 45 in good health. Both conserved end residues are part of each CDR3. A D gene is named only where the DNA matches it firmly. Not all rows give a size; the values are once, few, many and, for expanded clones, a class.

CASSYTGAGELFF | TGTGCCAGCAGTTACACGGGAGCGGGGGAGCTGTTTTTT | TRBJ2-2 | many | TRBV6-6 | .
CASSLWLEQFF | TGTGCCAGCAGTTTATGGCTGGAGCAGTTCTTC | TRBJ2-1 | . | TRBV28 | .
CASSETTGGYEQYF | TGTGCCAGCAGTGAGACGACAGGGGGCTACGAGCAGTACTTC | TRBJ2-7 | . | TRBV6-1 | TRBD1
CASSLNSGRVDEQYF | TGCGCCAGCAGCTTGAATAGCGGGAGGGTCGACGAGCAGTACTTC | TRBJ2-7 | few | TRBV5-1 | TRBD2
CASSRSDGGNNEQFF | TGTGCCAGCAGCCGGTCGGACGGAGGAAACAATGAGCAGTTCTTC | TRBJ2-1 | once | TRBV11-3 | .
CASSVGLAETDTQYF | TGTGCCAGCAGCGTTGGACTAGCGGAAACAGATACGCAGTATTTT | TRBJ2-3 | . | TRBV9 | TRBD2
CASSQELTDTQYF | TGCGCCAGCAGCCAAGAGTTAACAGATACGCAGTATTTT | TRBJ2-3 | . | TRBV4-3 | .
CASSLALSASTDTQYF | TGCGCCAGCAGCTTGGCCCTATCGGCGAGCACAGATACGCAGTATTTT | TRBJ2-3 | . | TRBV5-1 | .
CASSFGTQYNEQFF | TGTGCCAGCAGCTTCGGGACTCAATACAATGAGCAGTTCTTC | TRBJ2-1 | . | TRBV7-3 | .
CASSPGTSGNNEQFF | TGTGCCAGCAGTCCCGGGACTAGCGGAAACAATGAGCAGTTCTTC | TRBJ2-1 | . | TRBV7-2 | TRBD2
CASRQGVYEQYF | TGTGCCAGTAGACAGGGGGTCTACGAGCAGTACTTC | TRBJ2-7 | . | TRBV28 | TRBD1
CASSPNPGGDQPQHF | TGTGCCAGCTCACCGAACCCAGGGGGCGATCAGCCCCAGCATTTT | TRBJ1-5 | . | TRBV18 | TRBD1
CASSAGRVRKGFVNQPQHF | TGTGCCAGTAGTGCAGGGAGGGTACGAAAGGGTTTTGTCAATCAGCCCCAGCATTTT | TRBJ1-5 | . | TRBV19 | .
CASSLARNTDTQYF | TGTGCCAGCAGCTTGGCCCGGAACACAGATACGCAGTATTTT | TRBJ2-3 | . | TRBV7-6 | .
CASTDIMNTEAFF | TGTGCCAGCACGGACATCATGAACACTGAAGCTTTCTTT | TRBJ1-1 | many | TRBV27 | .
CASSDPDRVGQPQHF | TGTGCCAGCAGTGATCCCGACAGGGTGGGTCAGCCCCAGCATTTT | TRBJ1-5 | many | TRBV6-6 | TRBD1
CASSSGAGAGDEQFF | TGCGCCAGCAGCTCTGGGGCGGGAGCGGGCGATGAGCAGTTCTTC | TRBJ2-1 | . | TRBV5-1 | TRBD2
CASRTLAERTDTQYF | TGTGCCAGCAGGACCCTAGCTGAGCGCACAGATACGCAGTATTTT | TRBJ2-3 | few | TRBV6-5 | .
CASSRYYGTISAGELFF | TGCGCCAGCAGCCGCTACTATGGTACCATCAGTGCCGGGGAGCTGTTTTTT | TRBJ2-2 | . | TRBV4-3 | .
CASSRTGGSGNTIYF | TGTGCCAGCAGTCGTACAGGGGGCTCTGGAAACACCATATATTTT | TRBJ1-3 | once | TRBV6-6 | TRBD1
CASSLRWQGNSNQPQHF | TGTGCCAGCAGCCTAAGATGGCAGGGAAATAGCAATCAGCCCCAGCATTTT | TRBJ1-5 | . | TRBV7-2 | .
CASSSSYFRDYSKRGSLETQYF | TGTGCCAGCAGCTCCAGCTACTTCCGGGACTACTCAAAGCGAGGTAGTTTGGAGACCCAGTACTTC | TRBJ2-5 | . | TRBV7-8 | TRBD2
CASSDLGTANTEAFF | TGCGCCAGCAGTGACCTCGGGACAGCGAACACTGAAGCTTTCTTT | TRBJ1-1 | . | TRBV10-2 | TRBD1
CASSPSGGLQRWGYTF | TGTGCCAGCAGCCCCTCGGGGGGACTCCAAAGGTGGGGCTACACCTTC | TRBJ1-2 | . | TRBV11-2 | .
CASSRTSGRYEQYF | TGTGCCAGCAGTCGGACTAGCGGGAGATACGAGCAGTACTTC | TRBJ2-7 | . | TRBV28 | TRBD2